These 25 T cell receptor beta chains originate from one sample sequenced in a study of identical twins. Each CDR3 protein gets one entry after TCRdb re-called the 5' RACE reads with MiXCR. Found here are a few hundred thousand distinct CDR3 sequences, about 8.3% of them singletons; the top ten hold less than 2.5%. Separately, the same data were catalogued under a study of yellow fever vaccine responses in identical twins.

The sequencing sample was made of memory (CD45RO+) T cells sorted from blood. Receptors were obtained from a woman younger than 35 in good health.

V is TRBV24-1 and J is TRBJ2-1; D is ambiguous. CDR1 is KGHDR and CDR2 is SFDVKD in the germline V gene. This CDR3 spans 11 amino acids. Trimming pared 5 bases from V and 7 bases from J, leaving 5 bases between. The CDR3 protein is CATSALNEQFF. CDR3 coding DNA: TGTGCCACCAGTGCCCTAAATGAGCAGTTCTTC.

This sequence joins TRBV9 and TRBJ2-3, with TRBD2 identical over 12 bases. With 2 bases clipped from V and 5 bases from J, the junction kept 6 bases outside the gene matches. CDR3 length equals 16 residues. The germline CDR1 and CDR2 sequences are SGDLS and YYNGEE. CDR3 sequence reads: CASSVSSGRARDTQYF. As DNA, the CDR3 is TGTGCCAGCAGCGTCTCTAGCGGGAGGGCCAGAGATACGCAGTATTTT.

J is TRBJ2-3 and V is TRBV6-1; 14 nucleotides agree with TRBD2. Per the germline V gene, CDR1 is MNHNS and CDR2 is SASEGT. With V trimmed by 5 bases and J by 6 bases, 4 bases remained unmatched. The CDR3 is 15 amino acids. CDR3 DNA sequence: TGTGCCAGCAGTACCAGGACTAGCGGGAGGGATACGCAGTATTTT. Encoded protein: CASSTRTSGRDTQYF.

This clonotype has more than one count but fewer than ten. The gene calls are TRBV7-2 and TRBJ2-7; 8 nucleotides align to TRBD1. CDR1 and CDR2 from the germline V gene are SGHTA and FQGNSA. The CDR3 spans 14 residues. V lost 4 bases and J lost 0; bases outside the gene matches: 2. This CDR3 reads CASSSTGDSYEQYF. The CDR3 coding sequence is TGTGCCAGCAGCTCGACAGGGGACTCCTACGAGCAGTACTTC.

The chain has TRBV4-1 and TRBJ2-3; a possible D gene is TRBD2 (5 bases). Germline CDR1 MGHRA, CDR2 YSYEKL. The ends were cut back, 0 bases at V and 2 bases at J, with 21 bases in the middle. This CDR3 is 19 amino acids long. The CDR3 DNA is TGCGCCAGCAGCCAAGATCGGCCCCCGCGGGCTGGTTTCACAGATACGCAGTATTTT. Translated: CASSQDRPPRAGFTDTQYF.

This clonotype was recorded many times. The chain uses TRBV12-3 or TRBV12-4 and TRBJ2-1; 12 nucleotides match TRBD1. V lost 1 base and J lost 8; bases outside the gene matches: 9. This CDR3 spans 17 amino acids. Here the CDR3 reads CASSLGTGTGGAYEQFF. The CDR3 region has the DNA TGTGCCAGCAGTTTAGGGACCGGGACAGGGGGCGCGTATGAGCAGTTCTTC.

This clonotype was counted between two and nine times. This chain links TRBV3-1 with TRBJ2-7; 7 bases match TRBD1. The CDR3 sequence is 13 residues long. The germline V gene has CDR1 LGHDT and CDR2 YNNKEL (reference sequence). J was trimmed by 0 bases and V by 5 bases; bases with no gene match: 1. CDR3: CASSGDSSYEQYF. For the CDR3, the DNA is TGTGCCAGCAGCGGGGACAGCTCCTACGAGCAGTACTTC.

This clonotype was seen many times. The CDR3 here is CASSQVPGSTGANVLTF. The CDR3 region has the DNA TGCGCCAGCAGCCAAGTTCCAGGGTCTACGGGGGCCAACGTCCTGACTTTC. The chain carries TRBV4-1 and TRBJ2-6; tentatively, D is TRBD1 (5 bases). V was pared by 1 base and J by 4 bases, with 14 bases between. The CDR3 length is 17 residues. Germline V gene sequence: CDR1 MGHRA, CDR2 YSYEKL.

V is TRBV10-3 and J is TRBJ1-5, with D possibly TRBD1 on 6 matching bases. This CDR3 has 13 residues. Germline values: CDR1 ENHRY, CDR2 SYGVKD. The V gene lost 3 bases and the J gene lost 6 bases, with 9 bases spanning the gap. In DNA, the CDR3 is TGTGCCATCAGTGAACAGGGCGGTCAGCCCCAGCATTTT. It yields the protein CAISEQGGQPQHF.

This clonotype has a count of ten or more. The chain employs TRBV2 and TRBJ2-2; 9 bases fit TRBD2. V lost 6 bases, J lost 5 bases, and 10 bases stayed unmatched. CDR1 SNHLY and CDR2 FYNNEI come from the germline V gene. The CDR3 length is 16 residues. The CDR3: CASRRLAGYQTGELFF. In DNA, the CDR3 is TGTGCCAGCAGGAGGCTAGCGGGATATCAAACCGGGGAGCTGTTTTTT.

The chain links TRBV6-2 or TRBV6-3 to TRBJ1-6; tentatively, D is TRBD1 (6 bases). The germline V and J ends were trimmed by 11 bases and 14 bases, with 13 bases remaining between them. The CDR3 covers 10 residues. Germline loops: CDR1 MNHEY, CDR2 SVGEGT. CDR3 in amino acids: CASSGVALHF. The CDR3 nucleotides are TGTGCCTCATCAGGGGTGGCCCTCCACTTT.

This clonotype showed up many times. The rearrangement joins TRBV3-1 to TRBJ2-1; D uncertain. CDR1 LGHDT and CDR2 YNNKEL come from the germline V gene (reference sequence). The CDR3 loop spans 14 amino acids. The ends were cut back, 6 bases at V and 2 bases at J, with 11 bases in the middle. For the CDR3, the DNA is TGTGCCAGCAGTGCAAGTATCACCTACAATGAGCAGTTCTTC. This sequence encodes CASSASITYNEQFF.

In regard to this clonotype: It is likely a read error, because the conserved phenylalanine at the end of the CDR3 is missing. The genes are TRBV5-1 and TRBJ2-1, with D perhaps matching TRBD2 (6 bases). Trimming removed 5 bases from V and 2 bases from J, with 8 bases in between. Germline values: CDR1 SGHRS, CDR2 YFSETQ. This CDR3 is built from 13 residues. The DNA for the CDR3 is TGCGCCAGCAGAGCGGGCCCCTACAATGAGCAGTTCCTC. This encodes CASRAGPYNEQFL.

For the CDR3, the DNA is TGTGCCAGCAGCACGACAGGAAATCAGCCCCAGCATTTT. Protein product: CASSTTGNQPQHF. The chain has TRBV7-6 and TRBJ1-5; possible D gene TRBD1, 6 bases. The V gene lost 5 bases and the J gene lost 4 bases, with 9 bases spanning the gap. Germline V CDR1 and CDR2: SGHVS, FNYEAQ. The CDR3 extends over 13 amino acids.

This clonotype was recorded at least ten times. The chain recombines TRBV3-1 with TRBJ2-3; 8 bases match TRBD2. Germline V lookup: CDR1 LGHDT, CDR2 YNNKEL (reference sequence). Unmatched junction bases numbered 3, after V lost 2 bases and J lost 2 bases. This CDR3 comprises 15 residues. The CDR3 sequence: CASSQTSGHTDTQYF. The CDR3 DNA reads as TGTGCCAGCAGCCAAACTAGCGGACACACAGATACGCAGTATTTT.

This clonotype came up many times. The chain is built from TRBV29-1 and TRBJ2-2; D is ambiguous. V was cut by 3 bases and J by 7 bases, with 9 bases left in between. CDR3 length: 12 residues. Germline CDR1 and CDR2: SQVTM and ANQGSEA. The DNA for the CDR3 is TGCAGCGTTGAGTCCGGAGTCGGGGAGCTGTTTTTT. Protein sequence: CSVESGVGELFF.

The chain is built from TRBV10-3 and TRBJ2-5; 10 positions match TRBD1. Looked up from germline, CDR1 is ENHRY and CDR2 is SYGVKD. With V trimmed by 5 bases and J by 3 bases, 3 bases remained unmatched. The CDR3 spans 14 residues. The CDR3 sequence: CAISKGQGEETQYF. The CDR3 DNA reads as TGTGCCATCAGTAAAGGACAGGGGGAAGAGACCCAGTACTTC.

This sequence joins TRBV1 and TRBJ1-5. TRBV1 is tagged as a pseudogene. The CDR3 has 13 residues. CDR3 nucleotide sequence: TGCACCAGCAGTCAATACGGGGATCAGCCCCAGCATTTT. Translation gives CTSSQYGDQPQHF.

The J gene is TRBJ2-1, the V gene TRBV9; a possible D gene is TRBD2 (5 bases). CDR3 size: 15 residues. V lost 0 bases and J 4 bases, leaving 11 bases between the germline ends. Germline lookup yields CDR1 SGDLS and CDR2 YYNGEE. CDR3 sequence reads: CASSVVGAGYNEQFF. The DNA for the CDR3 is TGTGCCAGCAGCGTAGTGGGAGCTGGGTACAATGAGCAGTTCTTC.

Ten or more counts support this clonotype. The chain joins TRBV29-1 to TRBJ2-2; either TRBD1 or TRBD2 may fit D (5 bases each). This CDR3 is built from 16 residues. Germline V gene lookup returns CDR1 SQVTM and CDR2 ANQGSEA. V lost 2 bases and J lost 3, with 16 bases in between. The CDR3 reads CSVEQGQRGDTGELFF. The CDR3 DNA sequence: TGCAGCGTTGAACAGGGCCAAAGAGGGGACACCGGGGAGCTGTTTTTT.

This clonotype was counted ten times or more. This CDR3 is CATSDPWADNEQFF. CDR3 bases: TGTGCCACCAGTGACCCCTGGGCTGACAATGAGCAGTTCTTC. The chain uses TRBV24-1 and TRBJ2-1; no reliable D call. Germline CDR1 reads KGHDR; CDR2 reads SFDVKD. The CDR3 consists of 14 residues. The V and J ends lost 4 bases and 5 bases respectively, with 11 bases between them.

This clonotype was found a few times. The chain couples TRBV9 to TRBJ2-2, with D possibly TRBD2 on 6 matching bases. The CDR3 totals 15 residues. Trimming pared 0 bases from V and 3 bases from J, leaving 9 bases between. Germline CDR1 reads SGDLS; CDR2 reads YYNGEE. The CDR3 coding sequence is TGTGCCAGCAGCGTAGGCGGAGGGGACACCGGGGAGCTGTTTTTT. Its protein product is CASSVGGGDTGELFF.

This clonotype was recorded a few times. This chain joins TRBV6-2 or TRBV6-3 and TRBJ1-1, with D uncertain. The V gene's germline CDR1 is MNHEY and CDR2 SVGEGT. Trimming pared 2 bases from V and 2 bases from J, leaving 6 bases between. The CDR3 sequence is 13 residues long. The CDR3 DNA follows: TGTGCCAGCAGTTACCCCCGTAACACTGAAGCTTTCTTT. It translates to CASSYPRNTEAFF.

With regard to this clonotype: A much larger clone differs from this one at a single base, so this may be a read error. A read error is likely, as this CDR3 ends without the conserved phenylalanine or tryptophan. The chain joins TRBV5-1 to TRBJ2-3; tentative D call: TRBD1 (6 bases). In germline, CDR1 is SGHRS, CDR2 YFSETQ. V gave up 1 base and J gave up 5 bases, with 14 bases separating them. The CDR3 is made up of 15 amino acids. CDR3 region: CASSLSGTIGDTQYL. CDR3 sequence (DNA): TGCGCCAGCAGCTTGTCCGGGACAATAGGAGATACGCAGTATTTG.

This clonotype has just a few counts. V gene TRBV11-2 combines with J gene TRBJ1-2, with TRBD1 matching over 9 bases. Germline-derived CDR1 and CDR2 are SGHAT and FQNNGV. The length of the CDR3 is 16 residues. V was clipped by 1 base and J by 7 bases; unmatched bases: 10. The DNA for the CDR3 is TGTGCCAGCAGCTTAGCCCTGGGACAGGGTCGGGCTGGCTACACCTTC. Translation gives CASSLALGQGRAGYTF.